The 5 T cell receptor beta chains below were found in one sample sequenced in a study of molecular identifiers for immune sequencing clone quantification. TCRdb reprocessed the PCR reads with MiXCR, giving one entry per CDR3 protein. The sample has 400,000 to 600,000 distinct CDR3 sequences; over 20% are singletons. Sequencing used naive CD8+ T cells from blood, with Jurkat cell RNA spiked in. Subset: FACS-sorted CD8+CD4-CCR7+CD45RA+ naive T cells. The receptors here all came from a human donor in good health. Some libraries in this study had Jurkat cell RNA spiked in.

The chain is built from TRBV27 and TRBJ1-4; 9 bases match TRBD1. V lost 7 bases to trimming and J lost 8 bases; unmatched junction nucleotides: 5. The CDR3 has 13 amino acids. Germline V CDR1 and CDR2: MNHEY, SMNVEV (reference sequence). CDR3 amino acids: CASTITGGEKLFF. In DNA form, the CDR3 reads TGTGCCAGCACTATTACAGGGGGCGAAAAACTGTTTTTT.

Ten or more counts support this clonotype. The genes are TRBV28 and TRBJ2-7; 8 bases match TRBD1. The germline CDR1 and CDR2 sequences are MDHEN and SYDVKM. CDR3 length: 14 amino acids. J gave up 8 bases and V 4 bases, and 10 bases lay outside the gene matches. CDR3 coding DNA: TGTGCCAGCAGTTCCCTTTATGACAGGGGAAAGCAGTACTTC. It yields the protein CASSSLYDRGKQYF. Drawing the rest from reference TRBV28 and TRBJ2-7, the complete variable domain is DVKVTQSSRYLVKRTGEKVFLECVQDMDHENMFWYRQDPGLGLRLIYFSYDVKMKEKGDIPEGYSVSREKKERFSLILESASTNQTSMYLCASSSLYDRGKQYFGPGTRLTVT.

The chain recombines TRBV4-1 with TRBJ2-1, with 9 bases lining up with TRBD1. V gave up 3 bases and J gave up 5 bases; unmatched junction bases: 11. Germline V CDR1 and CDR2: MGHRA, YSYEKL. This CDR3 spans 17 amino acids. CDR3 protein: CASSHYVGQGFDNEQFF. DNA of the CDR3: TGCGCCAGCAGCCACTATGTGGGACAGGGTTTCGACAATGAGCAGTTCTTC.

Note on this clonotype: This CDR3 fails to terminate in the conserved phenylalanine or tryptophan, so it likely reflects a read error. The rearrangement uses TRBV4-2 and TRBJ1-6, with TRBD1 as a possible D gene (5 bases). V was trimmed by 4 bases and J by 6 bases, leaving 7 bases between them. In germline, CDR1 is LGHNA, CDR2 YNFKEQ. The CDR3 spans 13 residues. The CDR3 DNA reads as TGTGCCAGCAGCCTTCAGGGTAATTCACCCCTCCACCTT. Residues: CASSLQGNSPLHL.

The chain employs TRBV7-6 and TRBJ2-7; the match to TRBD2 covers 10 bases. V trimming: 1 base; J trimming: 7 bases; junction bases outside the gene matches: 7. This CDR3 has 15 residues. The germline CDR1 and CDR2 sequences are SGHVS and FNYEAQ. CDR3 bases: TGTGCCAGCAGCTTAGAGCGGGGGGGCCTGGAAGAGCAGTACTTC. As protein: CASSLERGGLEEQYF.